This paragraph covers one T cell receptor beta chain sequence. This sample is drawn from a study of cytomegalovirus exposure and HLA in healthy donors. Overall study: Most genotyped donors, 81% of fewer than 400, had Caucasian-associated genetic ancestry.

PCR used 60 Vbeta primers and 13 Jbeta primers. Assay: immunoSEQ multiplex PCR; the TCRdb copy retains only in-frame clones and omits some. Among about 240,000 clones listed, about 88% were seen once. Trimming took 0 bases from V and 3 from J; bases not matched to a gene: 4. This CDR3 spans 15 amino acids. Looked up from germline, CDR1 is SGDLS and CDR2 is YYNGEE. The sequenced sample consisted of PBMCs. The chain carries TRBV9 and TRBJ2-7, with 9 bases identical to TRBD1. The TCR originated in a girl aged 2 to 9 in good health and CMV-seronegative. The CDR3 nucleotides read TGTGCCAGCAGCGTAGCCCCGACAGGGGGCTACGAGCAGTACTTC. It yields the protein CASSVAPTGGYEQYF. Combining the CDR3 with reference TRBV9 and TRBJ2-7 gives the whole variable domain DSGVTQTPKHLITATGQRVTLRCSPRSGDLSVYWYQQSLDQGLQFLIQYYNGEERAKGNILERFSAQQFPDLHSELNLSSLELGDSALYFCASSVAPTGGYEQYFGPGTRLTVT.